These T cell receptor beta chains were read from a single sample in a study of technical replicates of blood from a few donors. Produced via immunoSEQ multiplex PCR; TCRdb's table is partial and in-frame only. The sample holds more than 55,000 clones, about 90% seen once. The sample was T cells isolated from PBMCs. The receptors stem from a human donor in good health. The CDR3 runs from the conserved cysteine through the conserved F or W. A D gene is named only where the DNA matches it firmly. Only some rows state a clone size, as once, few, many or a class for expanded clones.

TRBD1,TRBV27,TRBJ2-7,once,CASSSGTGPYEQYF,TGTGCCAGCAGTTCTGGGACAGGGCCCTACGAGCAGTACTTC
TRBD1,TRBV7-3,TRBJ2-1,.,CASSQGTGSGNEQFF,TGTGCCAGCAGCCAAGGGACAGGGAGCGGCAATGAGCAGTTCTTC
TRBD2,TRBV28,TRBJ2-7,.,CASSSSPQSSGRGEQYF,TGTGCCAGCAGTTCCAGCCCACAGTCTAGCGGACGGGGGGAGCAGTACTTC
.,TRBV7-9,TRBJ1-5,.,CASSSLPGSNQPQHF,TGTGCCAGCAGCTCGCTACCGGGGAGCAATCAGCCCCAGCATTTT
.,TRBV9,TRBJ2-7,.,CASSEGDAREQYF,TGTGCCAGCAGCGAGGGGGATGCGAGGGAGCAGTACTTC
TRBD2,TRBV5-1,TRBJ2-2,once,CASSLALAGGPGELFF,TGCGCCAGCAGCTTGGCCCTAGCGGGAGGGCCCGGGGAGCTGTTTTTT
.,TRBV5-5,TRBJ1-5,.,CASSFSGVNQPQHF,TGTGCCAGCAGCTTCTCCGGGGTCAATCAGCCCCAGCATTTT
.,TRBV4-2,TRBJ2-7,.,CASSHRGNYEQYF,TGTGCCAGCAGCCACAGAGGGAACTACGAGCAGTACTTC
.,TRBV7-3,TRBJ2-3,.,CASSLGLGSADTQYF,TGTGCCAGCAGCTTAGGTCTAGGATCCGCAGATACGCAGTATTTT
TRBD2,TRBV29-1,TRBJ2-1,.,CSVEDPGLASNEQFF,TGCAGCGTTGAAGATCCGGGACTAGCAAGCAATGAGCAGTTCTTC
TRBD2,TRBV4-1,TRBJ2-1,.,CASKGGLAGDWEQFF,TGCGCCAGCAAGGGAGGGCTAGCGGGAGACTGGGAGCAGTTCTTC
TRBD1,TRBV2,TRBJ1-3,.,CASRPTGGENTIYF,TGTGCCAGCAGACCGACAGGGGGCGAAAACACCATATATTTT
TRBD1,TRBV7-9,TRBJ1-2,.,CASSYRQGDGYTF,TGTGCCAGCAGCTATCGACAGGGTGATGGCTACACCTTC
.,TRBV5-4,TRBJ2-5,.,CASRVSPGGVEETQYF,TGTGCCAGCAGGGTATCCCCGGGTGGAGTCGAAGAGACCCAGTACTTC
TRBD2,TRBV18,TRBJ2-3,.,CASSPGRATDTQYF,TGTGCCAGCTCACCGGGGAGGGCCACAGATACGCAGTATTTT
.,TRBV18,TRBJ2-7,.,CASSQDGGTDEQYF,TGTGCCAGCTCCCAAGACGGCGGTACTGACGAGCAGTACTTC
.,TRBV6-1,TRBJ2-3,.,CATQGLVGTDTQYF,TGTGCCACCCAGGGGCTCGTGGGCACAGATACGCAGTATTTT
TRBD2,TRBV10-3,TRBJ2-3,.,CAISERTSRRTDTQYF,TGTGCCATCAGTGAGCGGACTAGCCGACGCACAGATACGCAGTATTTT
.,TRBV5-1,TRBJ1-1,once,CASSLGRENTEAFF,TGCGCCAGCAGCTTGGGACGGGAGAACACTGAAGCCTTCTTT
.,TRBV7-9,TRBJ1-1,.,CASSHSARDTEAFF,TGTGCCAGCAGCCATAGCGCCCGGGACACTGAAGCTTTCTTT
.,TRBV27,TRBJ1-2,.,CASSFFDFRGYTF,TGTGCCAGCAGTTTCTTTGATTTCAGGGGCTACACCTTC
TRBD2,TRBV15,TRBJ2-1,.,CATSLKLARNEQFF,TGTGCCACCAGCCTAAAACTAGCGAGAAATGAGCAGTTCTTC
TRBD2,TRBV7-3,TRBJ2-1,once,CASSEQPAGSTYNEQFF,TGTGCCAGCAGCGAACAACCAGCGGGAAGCACCTACAATGAGCAGTTCTTC
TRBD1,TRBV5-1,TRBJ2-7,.,CASSLGQGSNIYEQYF,TGCGCCAGCAGCTTGGGACAGGGGTCAAATATCTACGAGCAGTACTTC
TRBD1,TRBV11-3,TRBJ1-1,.,CASSLVRQGRLNTEAFF,TGTGCCAGCAGCTTAGTACGACAGGGTAGGCTGAACACTGAAGCTTTCTTT
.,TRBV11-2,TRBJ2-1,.,CASTAVGSYNEQFF,TGTGCCAGCACCGCGGTTGGCTCCTACAATGAGCAGTTCTTC
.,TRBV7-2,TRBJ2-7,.,CASSYLPPGLSLSSEQYF,TGTGCCAGCAGCTATCTCCCACCGGGACTGAGTCTTTCTTCCGAGCAGTACTTC
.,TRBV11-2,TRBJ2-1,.,CASSFRLSGERNEQFF,TGTGCCAGCAGCTTTCGGCTCTCGGGGGAGCGCAATGAGCAGTTCTTC
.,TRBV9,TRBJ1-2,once,CASSTDTFGYTF,TGTGCCAGCAGCACCGACACTTTTGGCTACACCTTC
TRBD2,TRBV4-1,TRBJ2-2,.,CASSQVGVLAGVANTGELFF,TGCGCCAGCAGCCAAGTGGGAGTTCTAGCGGGAGTTGCGAACACCGGGGAGCTGTTTTTT
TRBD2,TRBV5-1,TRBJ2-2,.,CASSLELASGITGELFF,TGCGCCAGCAGCTTGGAATTGGCTAGCGGGATCACCGGGGAGCTGTTTTTT
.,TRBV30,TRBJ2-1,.,CAWTDDYNEQFF,TGTGCCTGGACAGATGACTACAATGAGCAGTTCTTC
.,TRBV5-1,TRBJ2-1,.,CASLNGNEQFF,TGCGCCAGCCTTAACGGGAATGAGCAGTTCTTC
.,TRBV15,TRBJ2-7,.,CATSRDLIQSFHYEQYF,TGTGCCACCAGCAGAGATCTGATCCAGTCCTTTCACTACGAGCAGTACTTC
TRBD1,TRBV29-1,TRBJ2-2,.,CSVGQASTGELFF,TGCAGCGTGGGACAGGCAAGCACCGGGGAGCTGTTTTTT
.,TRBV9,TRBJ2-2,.,CASSVGQNTGELFF,TGTGCCAGCAGCGTGGGACAGAACACCGGGGAGCTGTTTTTT
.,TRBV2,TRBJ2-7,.,CASTGSHEQYF,TGTGCCAGCACAGGGTCTCACGAGCAGTACTTC
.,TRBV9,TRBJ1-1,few,CASSPLFREDTEAFF,TGTGCCAGCAGCCCGCTATTCAGGGAGGATACTGAAGCTTTCTTT
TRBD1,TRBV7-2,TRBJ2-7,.,CASSLDRRDRAF,TGTGCCAGCAGCTTAGATCGAAGAGACAGGGCTTTC
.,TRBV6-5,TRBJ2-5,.,CASSPRGAETQYF,TGTGCCAGCAGCCCCCGGGGGGCTGAGACCCAGTACTTC
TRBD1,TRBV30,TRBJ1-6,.,CAWSRGTGVNNSPLHF,TGTGCCTGGAGTCGGGGGACAGGCGTCAATAATTCACCCCTCCACTTT
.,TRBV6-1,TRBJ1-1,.,CASKEERGQAAFF,TGTGCCAGCAAGGAAGAGAGAGGACAAGCTGCTTTCTTT
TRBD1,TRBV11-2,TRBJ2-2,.,CASSWGTDTGELFF,TGTGCCAGCAGCTGGGGGACAGATACCGGGGAGCTGTTTTTT
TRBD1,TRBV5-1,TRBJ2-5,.,CASSWGPGQGAEETQYF,TGCGCCAGCAGCTGGGGACCGGGACAGGGGGCGGAAGAGACCCAGTACTTC
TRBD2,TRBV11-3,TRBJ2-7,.,CASSSTGTSGYEQYF,TGTGCCAGCAGCTCAACCGGGACTAGCGGATACGAGCAGTACTTC
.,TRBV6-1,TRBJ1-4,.,CASSESGGGEKLFF,TGTGCCAGCAGTGAATCGGGGGGGGGTGAAAAACTGTTTTTT
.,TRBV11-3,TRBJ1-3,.,CASSRTRQVPNTIYF,TGTGCCAGCAGTCGCACCCGACAGGTTCCAAACACCATATATTTT
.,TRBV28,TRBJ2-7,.,CASSLIGSGYEQYF,TGTGCCAGCAGTTTAATCGGGAGCGGCTACGAGCAGTACTTC
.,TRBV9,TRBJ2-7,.,CASSVSSTTGVSQYEQYF,TGTGCCAGCAGCGTATCCAGCACAACGGGTGTCAGTCAGTACGAGCAGTACTTC
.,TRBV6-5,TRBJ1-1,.,CASSYSQMLEAFF,TGTGCCAGCAGTTACTCACAGATGCTGGAAGCTTTCTTT